The present T cell receptor beta chain was sequenced within a study of radiotherapy plus CTLA-4 blockade in lung cancer. Generated by immunoSEQ multiplex PCR, the TCRdb table keeps only in-frame clones and is missing some. This sample has around 82,000 clones, with more than 75% found just once. The trim removed 7 bases at V and 6 bases at J, leaving 3 bases unmatched. The V gene's germline CDR1 is MNHNS and CDR2 SASEGT. This CDR3 region has 12 residues. To note about this clone: Other DNA sequences within the sample encode an identical CDR3.

Focal radiation was given together with CTLA-4 blockade (ipilimumab) to patients with chemo-refractory metastatic non-small-cell lung cancer. The J gene is TRBJ1-5, the V gene TRBV6-1, with 7 bases that match TRBD1. The receptor was isolated from a human donor with non-small cell lung cancer that progressed on radiotherapy plus ipilimumab. The input for sequencing was peripheral blood, taken from a patient treated with radiotherapy plus ipilimumab. CDR3 in amino acids: CASMTGFQPQHF. The CDR3 DNA reads as TGTGCCAGCATGACAGGGTTTCAGCCCCAGCATTTT.